The subject of this entry is one TCR beta chain. Its antigen is not yet known. No much larger clone is present one base from it, and per-base qualities are unavailable. The sample comes from a study of response to subunit inactivated influenza vaccine (dated by TCRdb to between 2017 and 2018). With regard to the full study: Deep quantitative profiling of the T cell receptor repertoire was used in the study to follow responses to a trivalent subunit inactivated influenza vaccine. What the research found in general, with its limitations: It was suggested by the authors that each seasonal influenza vaccination may recruit only a limited number of new T cells.

The method behind the library was RT-PCR. Sequencing took place on an Illumina HiSeq 2500. TCRdb redid the processing of the public reads, applying fastp at Q25 and MiXCR, and retained in-frame beta chains. Rows with a matching CDR3 protein are joined into one entry that keeps the most common DNA and genes. This sample is represented by about 300,000 distinct CDR3 sequences; approximately 20% of them were singletons. Clones ranked in the top ten supply 10% of the sample. The trim is 5 bases for V and 4 bases for J, with a gap of 17 bases between the germline ends. From the cysteine up to the phenylalanine, the CDR3 has a length of 15 residues. The read is trimmed to its CDR3 DNA, 45 bases read in frame from base 1. The germline V gene (reference sequence) provides CDR1 LNHDA and CDR2 SQIVND.

This TCR came from a man aged 45-69 years who received an inactivated influenza vaccine. Donor details come from another sample of the same person, matched by shared clones. The material was PBMCs from blood, obtained approximately 22 months after vaccination. Here the chain combines TRBV19 and TRBJ1-2, and possibly TRBD1, on 5 matching bases. DNA sequence: TGTGCCAGTAGTCCAAGAGACAGTCGGTCCTATGGCTACACCTTC. It specifies CASSPRDSRSYGYTF.